The T cell receptor (beta chain) under discussion was sequenced for a study of control samples from healthy donors and cancer patients. There are a few counts of this clone. CDR1 is KGHSH, CDR2 LQKENI, per germline. Unmatched junction bases numbered 8, after V lost 4 bases and J lost 6 bases. The CDR3 extends over 14 amino acids. TCRdb's copy holds only in-frame clones and misses some; the assay was immunoSEQ multiplex PCR. The data hold 110,000 to 150,000 clones, with approximately 91% observed a single time. The TCR sequence derives from a man aged 30 to 39 in good health. Sequenced sample: blood. The rearrangement joins TRBV18 to TRBJ1-2; 7 bases fit TRBD1. The CDR3 loop is CASSLITGVNGYTF. The CDR3 coding sequence is TGTGCCAGCTCACTAATTACAGGGGTGAATGGCTACACCTTC.